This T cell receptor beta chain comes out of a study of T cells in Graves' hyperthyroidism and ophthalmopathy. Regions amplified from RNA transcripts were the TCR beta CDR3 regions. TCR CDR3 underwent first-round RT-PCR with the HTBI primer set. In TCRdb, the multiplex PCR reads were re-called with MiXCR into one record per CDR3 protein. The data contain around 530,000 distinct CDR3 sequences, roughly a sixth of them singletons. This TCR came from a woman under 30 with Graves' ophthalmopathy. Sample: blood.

The CDR3 DNA reads TGCAGCGTCGTCCGGGACATTAATTCACCCCTCCACTTT. The encoded protein is CSVVRDINSPLHF. The genes are TRBV29-1 and TRBJ1-6, with D tentatively TRBD1 (6 bases). The CDR3 totals 13 residues. Trimming cost V 6 bases and J 6 bases, with 12 bases left between them. Germline V gene lookup returns CDR1 SQVTM and CDR2 ANQGSEA. The variable domain in full, with the rest retrieved from reference TRBV29-1 and TRBJ1-6, is SAVISQKPSRDICQRGTSLTIQCQVDSQVTMMFWYRQQPGQSLTLIATANQGSEATYESGFVIDKFPISRPNLTFSTLTVSNMSPEDSSIYLCSVVRDINSPLHFGNGTRLTVT.